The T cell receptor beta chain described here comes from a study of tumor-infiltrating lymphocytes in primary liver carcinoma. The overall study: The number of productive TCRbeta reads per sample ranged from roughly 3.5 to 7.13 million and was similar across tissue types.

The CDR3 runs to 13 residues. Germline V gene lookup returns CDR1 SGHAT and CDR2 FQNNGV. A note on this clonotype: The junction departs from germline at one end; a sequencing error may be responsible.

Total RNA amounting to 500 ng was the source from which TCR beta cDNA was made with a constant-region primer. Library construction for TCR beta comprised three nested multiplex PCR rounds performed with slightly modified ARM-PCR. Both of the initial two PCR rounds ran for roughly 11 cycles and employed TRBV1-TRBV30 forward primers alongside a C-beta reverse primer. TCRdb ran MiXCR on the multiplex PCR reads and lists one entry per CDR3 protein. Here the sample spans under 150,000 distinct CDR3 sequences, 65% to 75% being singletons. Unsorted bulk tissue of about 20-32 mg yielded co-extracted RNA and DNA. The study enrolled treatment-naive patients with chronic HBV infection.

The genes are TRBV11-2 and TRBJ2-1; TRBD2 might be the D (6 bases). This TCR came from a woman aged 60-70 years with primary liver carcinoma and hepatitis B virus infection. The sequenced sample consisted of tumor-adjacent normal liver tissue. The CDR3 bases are TGTGCCAACAGCTCGGACTACAACAATGGGCAGCTCTTC. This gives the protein CANSSDYNNGQLF.